Listed below are T cell receptor beta chains from one sample, sequenced in a study of control samples from healthy donors and cancer patients. TCRdb's table, derived via immunoSEQ multiplex PCR, lists solely in-frame clones and lacks some. The data show 90,000 or so clones, roughly nine tenths seen once. The sequenced sample was blood. These receptors came from a woman aged 70-85 years in good health. The conserved cysteine and the conserved F or W are not part of the CDR3 here.

j_call cdr3_length v_call cdr3_aa
TRBJ1-1 11 TRBV7-9 ASSKRSGIEAF
TRBJ1-6 12 TRBV24-1 ATSAGQGNSPLH
TRBJ2-1 14 TRBV7-9 ASSGGTGGAYNEQF
TRBJ1-1 15 TRBV5-1 ASSLAGTGRAGTEAF
TRBJ2-3 16 TRBV19 ASSIPVAGVTVTDTQY
TRBJ1-2 13 TRBV19 ASSHNREGINGYT
TRBJ1-2 9 TRBV12-3/TRBV12-4 ASSMDSGYT
TRBJ2-2 11 TRBV30 AWSRGLAGELF
TRBJ2-1 13 TRBV13 ASSLTSGSYNEQF
TRBJ1-4 14 TRBV3-1/TRBV3-2 ASSQAGSNADEKLF
TRBJ1-2 13 TRBV7-2 ASSLVDRGNYGYT
TRBJ2-1 12 TRBV7-2 ASTFNSGYNEQF
TRBJ2-1 13 TRBV19 ASSRDRVPYNEQF
TRBJ2-3 14 TRBV5-4 ASSLDPSGAGDTQY
TRBJ1-4 12 TRBV6-5 ASSPTGGNEKLF
TRBJ2-5 12 TRBV2 ASTWTSRGETQY
TRBJ2-1 12 TRBV2 ASSEAVWGNEQF
TRBJ2-3 13 TRBV4-3 ASSPLGSGTDTQY
TRBJ1-2 12 TRBV9 ASSPRDGNYGYT
TRBJ1-6 11 TRBV6-5 ASKGVDNSPLH
TRBJ1-3 11 TRBV20-1 SASSGSGNTIY
TRBJ1-1 10 TRBV15 ATSRDDTEAF
TRBJ2-6 12 TRBV30 AWSVDAGANVLT
TRBJ1-3 14 TRBV6-6 ASSAPGNRAGNTIY
TRBJ1-1 14 TRBV6-2/TRBV6-3 ASSYGPGQLNTEAF
TRBJ2-4 11 TRBV5-8 ASTQGAKNIQY
TRBJ2-1 12 TRBV25-1 ASSENVGPAGQF
TRBJ2-5 16 TRBV9 ASSGAGTSGRAAETQY
TRBJ2-6 13 TRBV6-5 ATQRSGSGANVLT
TRBJ1-2 12 TRBV7-2 ASSPRQLHYGYT
TRBJ1-5 11 TRBV6-6 ASRPTGNQPQH
TRBJ1-1 12 TRBV2 ASSEKGPNTEAF
TRBJ2-5 12 TRBV2 ASIGTGGVGAQY
TRBJ2-1 9 TRBV20-1 SASRSNEQF
TRBJ1-1 12 TRBV3-1/TRBV3-2 ASSPIPLNTEAF
TRBJ2-2 12 TRBV4-1 ASSQVFNPGELF
TRBJ1-2 13 TRBV6-5 ASSSPGQGAWGYT
TRBJ2-7 11 TRBV2 ASSRQAPYEQY
TRBJ1-4 10 TRBV19 ASNFYGEKLF
TRBJ2-2 14 TRBV9 ASSPHGAGRSGELF
TRBJ1-6 13 TRBV19 ASSISGTRNSPLH
TRBJ1-1 11 TRBV18 ASSPPVNTEAF
TRBJ1-1 11 TRBV7-2 ASSSGLNTEAF
TRBJ1-1 14 TRBV19 ASIGSQENWNTEAF
TRBJ1-1 10 TRBV6-2/TRBV6-3 ASSYGQANAF
TRBJ1-1 11 TRBV5-1 ASSLNGRVVAF
TRBJ1-5 11 TRBV7-2 ASSLYGNQPQH
TRBJ2-1 14 TRBV19 ASGVRTGGAYNEQF
TRBJ2-5 13 TRBV11-2 ASSLTSGRQETQY
TRBJ1-1 11 TRBV27 ASTLGRNTEAF
TRBJ1-2 12 TRBV4-2 ASSQDRTGYGYT
TRBJ1-2 11 TRBV12-3/TRBV12-4 ASSLGQGSGYT
TRBJ2-7 13 TRBV5-1 ASSLTLAGEEEQY